One T cell receptor (beta chain) is described in this entry. The V end was cut by 6 bases, the J end by 8 bases, with 8 bases between. Germline loops: CDR1 SEHNR, CDR2 FQNEAQ (reference sequence). The CDR3 is made up of 12 amino acids. An input of about 0.5 to 1 ug of RNA was subjected to reverse transcription using random hexamers. TCRdb called the immunoSEQ multiplex PCR reads again in MiXCR, with one record for every CDR3 protein. The sample lists some 190,000 distinct CDR3 sequences, 85% to 95% occurring once. This record belongs to a study of CD8 T cells in Susac syndrome. TEMRA cells were enriched by FACS, while CD8+ and CD4+ T cells were obtained through a negative isolation that was performed magnetically.

This rearrangement joins TRBV7-9 to TRBJ1-6, with unresolved D. The sample consisted of CD4+ T cells from PBMCs. This receptor was identified in a human donor in good health. CDR3 nucleotides: TGTGCCAGCAGTCCTAATTATTCACCCCTCCACTTT. Protein product: CASSPNYSPLHF.